A selection of T cell receptor beta chains follows, all from one sample in a study of T cell responses to AZD1222 COVID-19 vaccine. TCRdb's copy holds only in-frame clones and misses some; the assay was immunoSEQ multiplex PCR. The table includes roughly 96,000 clones, 75% to 90% detected once. The source material was peripheral blood, sampled on day 0 of AZD1222 vaccination. These receptors came from an adult in good health. The conserved cysteine and the conserved F or W are not part of the CDR3 here.

CDR3 protein: ASSQDLEGNTEAF
J gene: TRBJ1-1
V gene: TRBV4-3

CDR3 protein: ASQTGNYGYT
J gene: TRBJ1-2
V gene: TRBV27

CDR3 protein: ASSLGPSNEQY
J gene: TRBJ2-7
V gene: TRBV5-4

CDR3 protein: ATSGPTGEDEAF
J gene: TRBJ1-1
V gene: TRBV24-1

CDR3 protein: ASSLLSQPQH
J gene: TRBJ1-5
V gene: TRBV28

CDR3 protein: ASKRQPNSPLH
J gene: TRBJ1-6
V gene: TRBV19

CDR3 protein: ASGPRGSTPDNQPQH
J gene: TRBJ1-5
V gene: TRBV7-2

CDR3 protein: ASSYVGTGELF
J gene: TRBJ2-2
V gene: TRBV6-2/TRBV6-3

CDR3 protein: ASSLIPGELF
J gene: TRBJ2-2
V gene: TRBV12-3/TRBV12-4

CDR3 protein: ASSFKPGQENIQY
J gene: TRBJ2-4
V gene: TRBV28

CDR3 protein: SAEPTGAPTDTQY
J gene: TRBJ2-3
V gene: TRBV29-1

CDR3 protein: ASSRQANGGNIQY
J gene: TRBJ2-4
V gene: TRBV28

CDR3 protein: ASSLGQGDEQY
J gene: TRBJ2-7
V gene: TRBV5-1

CDR3 protein: AIGGGLQETQY
J gene: TRBJ2-5
V gene: TRBV15

CDR3 protein: AWIGPGRLLGEQF
J gene: TRBJ2-1
V gene: TRBV30

CDR3 protein: ASGPAGGADTQY
J gene: TRBJ2-3
V gene: TRBV5-1

CDR3 protein: ASTDISSNQPQH
J gene: TRBJ1-5
V gene: TRBV6-5

CDR3 protein: ASSYQRSYNEQF
J gene: TRBJ2-1
V gene: TRBV6-2/TRBV6-3

CDR3 protein: ASSARGTGWKPQH
J gene: TRBJ1-5
V gene: TRBV28

CDR3 protein: ASSLRGQNTEAF
J gene: TRBJ1-1
V gene: TRBV3-1/TRBV3-2

CDR3 protein: ASSYLRGGPIGEQF
J gene: TRBJ2-1
V gene: TRBV6-2/TRBV6-3

CDR3 protein: ATSDPRDRGWNEQF
J gene: TRBJ2-1
V gene: TRBV24-1

CDR3 protein: ASSQQGSQETQY
J gene: TRBJ2-5
V gene: TRBV5-1

CDR3 protein: ASSPYLSGSPYEQY
J gene: TRBJ2-7
V gene: TRBV5-8

CDR3 protein: ASSYRLSGVEQY
J gene: TRBJ2-7
V gene: TRBV7-9

CDR3 protein: ASSPVGGQGSYEQY
J gene: TRBJ2-7
V gene: TRBV27

CDR3 protein: ASSPHPPAKEY
J gene: TRBJ2-7
V gene: TRBV7-9

CDR3 protein: ASSLGQGDFYEQY
J gene: TRBJ2-7
V gene: TRBV11-2

CDR3 protein: ASSLHEKLF
J gene: TRBJ1-4
V gene: TRBV5-5

CDR3 protein: AISDGRQPQH
J gene: TRBJ1-5
V gene: TRBV10-3

CDR3 protein: ASSYNPSSYEQY
J gene: TRBJ2-7
V gene: TRBV6-5

CDR3 protein: ASSPGGLAAGEQF
J gene: TRBJ2-1
V gene: TRBV9

CDR3 protein: ASSIRTVGLTGELF
J gene: TRBJ2-2
V gene: TRBV9

CDR3 protein: ASSQAGTRSGEQY
J gene: TRBJ2-7
V gene: TRBV4-2

CDR3 protein: ASSQVPRLAGKETQY
J gene: TRBJ2-5
V gene: TRBV3-1/TRBV3-2

CDR3 protein: SVSDRDEQY
J gene: TRBJ2-7
V gene: TRBV20-1

CDR3 protein: ASSFGHFNPF
J gene: TRBJ2-1
V gene: TRBV12-3/TRBV12-4

CDR3 protein: ASSGTSGLKDREQY
J gene: TRBJ2-7
V gene: TRBV28

CDR3 protein: ASSYGTGGLEQY
J gene: TRBJ2-7
V gene: TRBV6-5

CDR3 protein: ASSSDAGNTIY
J gene: TRBJ1-3
V gene: TRBV7-7

CDR3 protein: ASSWNTGELF
J gene: TRBJ2-2
V gene: TRBV6-2/TRBV6-3

CDR3 protein: ASSGGGTNTGELF
J gene: TRBJ2-2
V gene: TRBV9

CDR3 protein: ASSQDRTPPGNIQY
J gene: TRBJ2-4
V gene: TRBV3-1/TRBV3-2

CDR3 protein: ASSQSLGRQYGYT
J gene: TRBJ1-2
V gene: TRBV16

CDR3 protein: ASSSRTGAITGELF
J gene: TRBJ2-2
V gene: TRBV4-3

CDR3 protein: SVGTGDSYEQY
J gene: TRBJ2-7
V gene: TRBV29-1

CDR3 protein: ASSIGWGQPQH
J gene: TRBJ1-5
V gene: TRBV19

CDR3 protein: ASSPPLGGTFVCGYT
J gene: TRBJ1-2
V gene: TRBV3-1/TRBV3-2

CDR3 protein: ASSEMHYEGLAGGNYNEQF
J gene: TRBJ2-1
V gene: TRBV6-1

CDR3 protein: ASSLSQGDTQY
J gene: TRBJ2-3
V gene: TRBV7-3

CDR3 protein: ASSSGGPGY
J gene: TRBJ2-5
V gene: TRBV5-5